These 3 T cell receptor beta chains came from one sample sequenced in a study of cytomegalovirus exposure and HLA in healthy donors. The PCR was carried out with 60 Vbeta primers and 13 Jbeta primers. Sequencing was performed with immunoSEQ multiplex PCR; in TCRdb, only in-frame clones are kept and a portion is missing. The data show roughly 140,000 clones, with approximately 80% seen just once and around 2.6% held by the top ten. Sequencing was done on a sample of PBMCs. These receptors were collected from a male donor in good health and CMV-seronegative.

This chain joins TRBV5-1 and TRBJ2-2, with D perhaps matching TRBD2 (6 bases). CDR1 is SGHRS and CDR2 is YFSETQ in the germline V gene. The germline V and J ends were trimmed by 4 bases and 6 bases, with 13 bases remaining between them. CDR3 length equals 14 residues. CDR3 loop: CASSPPGEAGELFF. CDR3 DNA sequence: TGCGCCAGCAGCCCCCCGGGGGAAGCCGGGGAGCTGTTTTTT. The full variable domain, rest sourced from reference TRBV5-1 and TRBJ2-2, is KAGVTQTPRYLIKTRGQQVTLSCSPISGHRSVSWYQQTPGQGLQFLFEYFSETQRNKGNFPGRFSGRQFSNSRSEMNVSTLELGDSALYLCASSPPGEAGELFFGEGSRLTVL.

The chain has TRBV7-8 and TRBJ2-3, with TRBD2 identical over 8 bases. V dropped 1 base and J dropped 6; count of bases not matched to a gene: 12. CDR3 length equals 17 residues. Germline-derived CDR1 and CDR2 are SGHVS and FQNEAQ. CDR3 nucleotide sequence: TGTGCCAGCAGCTTAGTGGGGACTAGATCTTTAGGCGATACGCAGTATTTT. It specifies CASSLVGTRSLGDTQYF.

The chain couples TRBV2 to TRBJ2-7; D might be TRBD2 (6 bases). Trimming shortened V by 1 base and J by 8 bases, and 18 bases separated the two germline ends. Germline CDR1 reads SNHLY; CDR2 reads FYNNEI. The CDR3 runs 15 residues. CDR3 DNA: TGTGCCAGCAGTGAAGGTAGCGGCAGAGGGCGGAAGCAGTACTTC. Amino acid sequence: CASSEGSGRGRKQYF.